One and the same sample provided the 17 T cell receptor beta chains below, sequenced in a study of blood T cell repertoires in COVID-19. Clones were read by immunoSEQ multiplex PCR, and TCRdb kept only the in-frame ones, dropping some. The sample records around 200,000 clones, less than 90% being singletons. The specimen sequenced was PBMCs or T cells enriched from blood (not recorded which). These receptor sequences come from a woman in her 30s who had been exposed to COVID-19.

This clone was found once. The chain combines TRBV9 with TRBJ1-1; TRBD1 matches at 8 bases. With V trimmed by 3 bases and J by 4 bases, 8 bases remained unmatched. The CDR3 extends over 15 amino acids. CDR1 is SGDLS and CDR2 is YYNGEE in the germline V gene. The CDR3 DNA is TGTGCCAGCAGCGCCCGGACAGGGTTGGGCACTGAAGCTTTCTTT. Amino acids: CASSARTGLGTEAFF.

The chain recombines TRBV5-8 with TRBJ2-7, with 8 nucleotides matching TRBD1. V shed 4 bases, J shed 0 bases, and the junction held 9 bases outside the gene matches. The germline gives CDR1 SGHTS, CDR2 YDEGEE. The CDR3 consists of 16 residues. CDR3 DNA sequence: TGTGCCAGCAGCCTAGGACAGGGTTTATTCTCCTACGAGCAGTACTTC. Translated, it gives CASSLGQGLFSYEQYF.

The rearrangement uses TRBV6-1 and TRBJ2-2, with 8 positions matching TRBD1. From germline, CDR1 is MNHNS and CDR2 SASEGT. This CDR3 comprises 16 residues. V shed 4 bases and J 4 bases; nucleotides not matched to a gene: 8. CDR3: CASSATGQGLTGELFF. The CDR3 DNA sequence: TGTGCCAGCAGTGCCACCGGACAGGGTCTCACCGGGGAGCTGTTTTTT.

The rearrangement links TRBV19 to TRBJ1-2; 8 nucleotides match TRBD1. The CDR3 extends over 15 amino acids. Germline V gives CDR1 LNHDA, CDR2 SQIVND (reference sequence). J gave up 8 bases and V 3 bases, and 11 bases lay outside the gene matches. CDR3 in DNA: TGTGCCAGTAGTATGCGACAGGGGCATATGGACGGCTACACCTTC. It specifies CASSMRQGHMDGYTF.

This clone was detected a few times. The V gene is TRBV5-1, the J gene TRBJ1-1; D is possibly TRBD1 (6 bases). The CDR3 is 14 residues long. V lost 4 bases and J 4 bases, leaving 14 bases between the germline ends. Germline V gene sequence: CDR1 SGHRS, CDR2 YFSETQ. CDR3 in amino acids: CASSPGTIGTEAFF. The CDR3 DNA reads as TGCGCCAGCAGCCCCGGGACAATAGGCACTGAAGCTTTCTTT. Combining the CDR3 with reference TRBV5-1 and TRBJ1-1 gives the whole variable domain KAGVTQTPRYLIKTRGQQVTLSCSPISGHRSVSWYQQTPGQGLQFLFEYFSETQRNKGNFPGRFSGRQFSNSRSEMNVSTLELGDSALYLCASSPGTIGTEAFFGQGTRLTVV.

The chain couples TRBV28 to TRBJ2-3; the match to TRBD2 covers 9 bases. Germline loops: CDR1 MDHEN, CDR2 SYDVKM. CDR3 length: 15 residues. V gave up 4 bases and J gave up 0 bases; unmatched junction bases: 2. For the CDR3, the DNA is TGTGCCAGCAGTTCAAGCGGGAGGAGCACAGATACGCAGTATTTT. Protein product: CASSSSGRSTDTQYF.

The rearrangement uses TRBV5-1 and TRBJ2-1; D is perhaps TRBD2 (5 bases). Germline CDR1 and CDR2: SGHRS and YFSETQ. There are 17 residues in the CDR3. V was trimmed by 4 bases and J by 5 bases, leaving 22 bases between them. For the CDR3, the DNA is TGCGCCAGCAGCCACCCCCGGCGGGCGTCCCAGGACAATGAGCAGTTCTTC. It translates to CASSHPRRASQDNEQFF.

V is TRBV3-1 (or the pseudogene TRBV3-2) and J is TRBJ1-1; weak D call: TRBD1 (5 bases). The germline gives CDR1 LGHDT, CDR2 YNNKEL (reference sequence). This CDR3 comprises 13 residues. V lost 6 bases, J lost 1 base, and 9 bases lay in between. The CDR3 coding sequence is TGTGCCAGCAGACCAGGGTGGAACACTGAAGCTTTCTTT. Its protein is CASRPGWNTEAFF.

This clone was detected only a few times. The V call is TRBV2, the J call TRBJ1-4, with D maybe TRBD1 (6 bases). Germline-derived CDR1 and CDR2 are SNHLY and FYNNEI. With 2 bases removed from V and 6 bases from J, the gap between germline ends came to 13 bases. This CDR3 has 15 amino acids. The CDR3 nucleotides read TGTGCCAGCAGTGAAAGAGGGAGGGGGGATGAAAAACTGTTTTTT. Its translation is CASSERGRGDEKLFF.

The rearrangement uses TRBV29-1 and TRBJ2-3; 11 bases line up with TRBD1. The germline CDR1 and CDR2 sequences are SQVTM and ANQGSEA. CDR3 length: 15 amino acids. After removal of 3 bases from V and 4 bases from J, the junction contained 6 bases not matched to a gene. The CDR3 DNA reads TGCAGCGTTGACCCGGGACAGGGGGAGCCAGATACGCAGTATTTT. It yields the protein CSVDPGQGEPDTQYF.

The chain recombines TRBV2 with TRBJ2-2; D remains unclear. The length of the CDR3 is 13 residues. Germline CDR1 SNHLY, CDR2 FYNNEI. V lost 7 bases to trimming and J lost 2 bases, with 8 bases between them. In DNA form, the CDR3 reads TGTGCCAGCAATGTCATCAACACCGGGGAGCTGTTTTTT. Residues: CASNVINTGELFF.

The chain couples TRBV7-8 to TRBJ2-7; 9 bases align to TRBD2. There are 15 residues in the CDR3. Germline V lookup: CDR1 SGHVS, CDR2 FQNEAQ. V shed 6 bases, J shed 0 bases, and the junction held 6 bases outside the gene matches. CDR3 DNA sequence: TGTGCCAGCAGTCATAGCGGGGGCCTCTCCTACGAGCAGTACTTC. As protein: CASSHSGGLSYEQYF. Full variable domain (outside the CDR3, taken from reference TRBV7-8 and TRBJ2-7): GAGVSQSPRYKVAKRGQDVALRCDPISGHVSLFWYQQALGQGPEFLTYFQNEAQLDKSGLPSDRFFAERPEGSVSTLKIQRTQQEDSAVYLCASSHSGGLSYEQYFGPGTRLTVT.

V and J are TRBV2 and TRBJ2-7; tentatively, D is TRBD2 (5 bases). Germline V gives CDR1 SNHLY, CDR2 FYNNEI. Trimming left V 6 bases short and J 2 bases short, with 17 bases between. This CDR3 region has 15 residues. CDR3 DNA: TGTGCCAGCAGGCGGGTGGGGTTCCAAACCTACGAGCAGTACTTC. Protein sequence: CASRRVGFQTYEQYF. The whole variable domain, filled in from reference TRBV2 and TRBJ2-7, reads EPEVTQTPSHQVTQMGQEVILRCVPISNHLYFYWYRQILGQKVEFLVSFYNNEISEKSEIFDDQFSVERPDGSNFTLKIRSTKLEDSAMYFCASRRVGFQTYEQYFGPGTRLTVT.

The CDR3 protein is CASSARTGQGETNYGYTF. In DNA, the CDR3 is TGTGCCAGCTCAGCACGGACGGGACAGGGGGAGACTAACTATGGCTACACCTTC. V and J are TRBV18 and TRBJ1-2; the match to TRBD1 covers 11 bases. V was clipped by 5 bases and J by 0 bases; unmatched bases: 11. CDR3 length: 18 amino acids. Germline CDR1 reads KGHSH; CDR2 reads LQKENI.

The chain couples TRBV7-9 to TRBJ1-2, with a weak D call TRBD1 (6 bases). V lost 0 bases and J 3 bases, leaving 11 bases between the germline ends. Per the germline V gene, CDR1 is SEHNR and CDR2 is FQNEAQ (reference sequence). This CDR3 has 15 amino acids. The CDR3 bases are TGTGCCAGCAGCTTAGCGGAGGACAGACACTATGGCTACACCTTC. Residues: CASSLAEDRHYGYTF.

The chain couples TRBV27 to TRBJ1-2; no clear D. The CDR3 length is 14 residues. Germline-derived CDR1 and CDR2 are MNHEY and SMNVEV (reference sequence). V lost 2 bases and J lost 2, with 9 bases in between. CDR3 protein: CASSLGHPNYGYTF. The CDR3 DNA follows: TGTGCCAGCAGTTTAGGCCATCCCAACTATGGCTACACCTTC.

The chain has TRBV18 and TRBJ2-1; D is perhaps TRBD2 (7 bases). V lost 3 bases, J lost 8 bases, and 17 bases lay in between. The germline V gene encodes CDR1 KGHSH and CDR2 LQKENI. The CDR3 totals 15 residues. CDR3 sequence reads: CASSPWGGLGDEQFF. CDR3 nucleotides: TGTGCCAGCTCACCGTGGGGGGGGCTAGGCGATGAGCAGTTCTTC. The whole variable domain, remainder taken from reference TRBV18 and TRBJ2-1, is NAGVMQNPRHLVRRRGQEARLRCSPMKGHSHVYWYRQLPEEGLKFMVYLQKENIIDESGMPKERFSAEFPKEGPSILRIQQVVRGDSAAYFCASSPWGGLGDEQFFGPGTRLTVL.